These 32 T cell receptor beta chains were sequenced from one sample in a study of early T cells in non-severe SARS-CoV-2 infection. MiXCR, run by TCRdb on the 5' RACE reads, gives a single entry per CDR3 protein. The data contain about 71,000 distinct CDR3 sequences, around 12% of them seen just once; the ten biggest clones take up 2.5% to 3%. The starting material was whole blood, obtained at baseline. All receptors come from an adult who was a healthcare worker with PCR-confirmed SARS-CoV-2 infection or an uninfected control (not recorded which).

This clonotype was seen many times. The V call is TRBV6-5, the J call TRBJ1-6; TRBD1 is a possible D gene (5 bases). This CDR3 contains 15 residues. Germline assignment: CDR1 MNHEY and CDR2 SVGAGI. Trimming stripped 0 bases from V and 8 bases from J, with 11 bases between. The CDR3 DNA is TGTGCCAGCAGTTACTCCGGGGGAGGTGATTCACCCCTCCACTTT. Translation: CASSYSGGGDSPLHF.

This clonotype was observed at least ten times. The genes are TRBV28 and TRBJ2-7, with D possibly being TRBD1 (6 bases). The CDR3 length is 15 residues. Trimming shortened V by 5 bases and J by 2 bases, and 16 bases separated the two germline ends. The germline V gene has CDR1 MDHEN and CDR2 SYDVKM. This CDR3 reads CASSPLGRGPYEQYF. The CDR3 DNA reads TGTGCCAGCAGTCCACTAGGCAGGGGCCCCTACGAGCAGTACTTC.

This clonotype was counted a few times. V gene TRBV7-2 combines with J gene TRBJ2-7, with 7 bases identical to TRBD1. The CDR3 spans 13 residues. The junction had 4 bases not matched to a gene; V was cut back by 5 bases and J by 3 bases. CDR1 is SGHTA, CDR2 FQGNSA, per germline. The CDR3 spells CASSLGQDYEQYF. DNA of the CDR3: TGTGCCAGCAGCCTCGGACAGGACTACGAGCAGTACTTC.

This clonotype appeared a few times. The chain is built from TRBV27 and TRBJ2-3; 8 positions agree with TRBD1. CDR3 length equals 16 residues. Germline CDR1 reads MNHEY; CDR2 reads SMNVEV (reference sequence). V gave up 3 bases and J gave up 1 base; unmatched junction bases: 6. CDR3 protein: CASSLATGGGTDTQYF. Written as DNA, the CDR3 is TGTGCCAGCAGTTTGGCCACAGGGGGTGGCACAGATACGCAGTATTTT.

This clonotype showed up just a few times. The chain recombines TRBV2 with TRBJ2-7; 9 nucleotides line up with TRBD1. The CDR3 consists of 16 residues. Germline CDR1 reads SNHLY; CDR2 reads FYNNEI. V shed 4 bases and J 1 base; nucleotides not matched to a gene: 8. The CDR3 loop is CASSGISGQGSYEQYF. DNA for the CDR3: TGTGCCAGCAGTGGCATATCCGGACAGGGGTCCTACGAGCAGTACTTC.

The chain is built from TRBV7-3 and TRBJ2-3; maybe TRBD2 (6 bases). The CDR3 contains 15 residues. The germline V and J ends were trimmed by 5 bases and 4 bases, with 16 bases remaining between them. Germline lookup yields CDR1 SGHTA and CDR2 FQGTGA. DNA for the CDR3: TGTGCCAGCAGCCCCGGGGGTAGCGTCCCAGATACGCAGTATTTT. Translating gives CASSPGGSVPDTQYF.

The chain is built from TRBV20-1 and TRBJ2-1; TRBD2 matches 7 bases. This CDR3 is built from 15 residues. Germline V lookup: CDR1 DFQATT, CDR2 SNEGSKA (reference sequence). The J segment lost 6 bases and the V segment lost 4 bases, leaving 12 bases of the junction unmatched. Here the CDR3 DNA reads TGCAGTGCTAATTCCGGGGGGTATGTGGGCAATGAGCAGTTCTTC. Protein product: CSANSGGYVGNEQFF.

The chain combines TRBV13 with TRBJ2-7; D not resolved. The germline V gene has CDR1 PRHDT and CDR2 FYEKMQ (reference sequence). Trimming left V 0 bases short and J 2 bases short, with 11 bases between. The CDR3 sequence is 15 residues long. CDR3 region: CASSLGRRGPYEQYF. CDR3 nucleotides: TGTGCCAGCAGCTTAGGCCGACGAGGCCCCTACGAGCAGTACTTC. Combining the CDR3 with reference TRBV13 and TRBJ2-7 gives the whole variable domain AAGVIQSPRHLIKEKRETATLKCYPIPRHDTVYWYQQGPGQDPQFLISFYEKMQSDKGSIPDRFSAQQFSDYHSELNMSSLELGDSALYFCASSLGRRGPYEQYFGPGTRLTVT.

This chain connects TRBV18 to TRBJ2-3; TRBD2 might be the D (5 bases). Trimming left V 2 bases short and J 2 bases short, with 11 bases between. CDR1 KGHSH and CDR2 LQKENI come from the germline V gene. The CDR3 totals 15 residues. CDR3 region: CASSPEGGTTDTQYF. CDR3 sequence (DNA): TGTGCCAGCTCACCAGAGGGCGGCACCACAGATACGCAGTATTTT.

The chain couples TRBV2 to TRBJ2-2, with D tentatively TRBD2 (5 bases). V dropped 10 bases and J dropped 3 bases, with 9 bases sitting between them. CDR1 and CDR2 from the germline V gene are SNHLY and FYNNEI. The CDR3 covers 12 residues. This CDR3 is CATRTDTGELFF. The CDR3 DNA reads as TGTGCCACCAGGACTGACACCGGGGAGCTGTTTTTT.

This clonotype has just a few counts. The V call is TRBV18, the J call TRBJ1-5; possibly TRBD1 for D (5 bases). Germline-derived CDR1 and CDR2 are KGHSH and LQKENI. With 6 bases removed from V and 6 bases from J, the gap between germline ends came to 15 bases. This CDR3 is 14 amino acids long. CDR3 coding DNA: TGTGCCAGCTCCCCCGGGGGGGATGGTCAGCCCCAGCATTTT. Translating gives CASSPGGDGQPQHF.

The chain is built from TRBV2 and TRBJ2-7; 10 bases map to TRBD2. Germline lookup yields CDR1 SNHLY and CDR2 FYNNEI. The V segment lost 6 bases and the J segment 6 bases; nucleotides outside the gene matches: 11. The CDR3 is made up of 15 amino acids. CDR3 nucleotides: TGTGCCAGCAGCTTCCTCAGCGGGGGGGCCTTCGAGCAGTACTTC. Translation: CASSFLSGGAFEQYF.

This clonotype has only a few counts. This chain links TRBV25-1 with TRBJ2-5, with TRBD2 matching 8 bases. The germline V gene has CDR1 MGHDK and CDR2 SYGVNS. The CDR3 totals 13 residues. V was clipped by 5 bases and J by 5 bases; unmatched bases: 4. CDR3 residues: CASSTGGLETQYF. The CDR3 DNA is TGTGCCAGCAGTACGGGGGGGCTGGAGACCCAGTACTTC. The full variable domain, in which reference TRBV25-1 and TRBJ2-5 provide the parts outside the CDR3, is EADIYQTPRYLVIGTGKKITLECSQTMGHDKMYWYQQDPGMELHLIHYSYGVNSTEKGDLSSESTVSRIRTEHFPLTLESARPSHTSQYLCASSTGGLETQYFGPGTRLLVL.

This clonotype was picked up a small number of times. This chain links TRBV28 with TRBJ1-5; the match to TRBD1 covers 7 bases. This CDR3 has 15 residues. Unmatched junction bases numbered 9, after V lost 6 bases and J lost 4 bases. Germline V lookup: CDR1 MDHEN, CDR2 SYDVKM. CDR3 sequence: CASSPTGVRNQPQHF. The CDR3 DNA is TGTGCCAGCAGCCCCACAGGGGTTAGAAATCAGCCCCAGCATTTT.

The gene calls are TRBV11-2 and TRBJ2-3; 8 bases match TRBD1. Germline V gene lookup returns CDR1 SGHAT and CDR2 FQNNGV. V lost 4 bases, J lost 6 bases, and 9 bases stayed unmatched. The CDR3 length is 15 residues. The CDR3 loop reads CASSSGTGVADTQYF. The CDR3 nucleotides read TGTGCCAGCAGCTCCGGGACAGGCGTCGCGGATACGCAGTATTTT.

The J gene is TRBJ2-7, the V gene TRBV3-1; 9 bases align to TRBD1. Trimming took 2 bases from V and 4 from J; bases not matched to a gene: 6. This CDR3 region has 15 residues. Germline V gives CDR1 LGHDT, CDR2 YNNKEL (reference sequence). This CDR3 is CASSQPGTGTYEQYF. Here the CDR3 DNA reads TGTGCCAGCAGCCAACCCGGGACAGGGACATACGAGCAGTACTTC.

On this clonotype itself: A much larger clone differs from this one at a single base, so this may be a read error. The chain has TRBV6-6 and TRBJ1-4; D unclear. The CDR3 totals 14 residues. Germline CDR1 and CDR2: MNHNY and SVGAGI (reference sequence). CDR3 coding DNA: TGTGCCGGCAGTTACTCGCGGGTATATGAAAAACTGTTTTTT. Translating it yields CAGSYSRVYEKLFF.

This clonotype was observed a few times. This chain connects TRBV3-1 to TRBJ1-2; no definite D call. Looked up from germline, CDR1 is LGHDT and CDR2 is YNNKEL (reference sequence). The CDR3 totals 12 residues. The germline V and J ends were trimmed by 0 bases and 12 bases, with 11 bases remaining between them. DNA of the CDR3: TGTGCCAGCAGCCAAGAAGGCAGCAGGAACACCTTC. Translation: CASSQEGSRNTF. Complete variable domain (other parts from reference TRBV3-1 and TRBJ1-2): DTAVSQTPKYLVTQMGNDKSIKCEQNLGHDTMYWYKQDSKKFLKIMFSYNNKELIINETVPNRFSPKSPDKAHLNLHINSLELGDSAVYFCASSQEGSRNTFGSGTRLTVV.

This sequence joins TRBV7-2 and TRBJ2-4; perhaps D is TRBD1 or TRBD2 (5 bases each). This CDR3 region has 15 residues. The germline V and J ends were trimmed by 5 bases and 3 bases, with 14 bases remaining between them. CDR1 is SGHTA, CDR2 FQGNSA, per germline. CDR3 sequence: CASSQTDGGKNIQYF. The DNA for the CDR3 is TGTGCCAGCAGCCAGACAGACGGAGGCAAAAACATTCAGTACTTC.

Only a few counts were recorded for this clonotype. An end of the junction differs from the germline gene, which may be a read error. The chain employs TRBV2 and TRBJ2-7; a weak D match, TRBD2 (5 bases). Germline assignment: CDR1 SNHLY and CDR2 FYNNEI. The CDR3 is made up of 12 amino acids. The CDR3 region is CASSPSSNEQYF. CDR3 in DNA: TGTGCCAGCAGTCCTAGCTCCAACGAGCAGTACTTC.

This sequence joins TRBV18 and TRBJ1-4, with no clear D. Germline values: CDR1 KGHSH, CDR2 LQKENI. V dropped 5 bases and J dropped 7 bases, with 17 bases sitting between them. CDR3 length equals 15 residues. CDR3 DNA: TGTGCCAGCTCAACCCTAGACACTTGGGGTGAAAAACTGTTTTTT. It specifies CASSTLDTWGEKLFF.

The sample holds a few counts of this clonotype. The chain is built from TRBV28 and TRBJ1-5, with a possible D match to TRBD1 (5 bases). The CDR3 length is 18 residues. The germline gives CDR1 MDHEN, CDR2 SYDVKM. V was cut by 3 bases and J by 5 bases, with 23 bases left in between. As DNA, the CDR3 is TGTGCCAGCAGTTTGTCGGAGGGGATCGGTTCCTTGGATCAGCCCCAGCATTTT. This gives the protein CASSLSEGIGSLDQPQHF.

In its sample, this clonotype was seen many times. This sequence joins TRBV6-6 and TRBJ2-6, with TRBD1 identical over 9 bases. CDR3 length: 21 amino acids. Unmatched junction bases numbered 17, after V lost 5 bases and J lost 0 bases. Germline CDR1 and CDR2: MNHNY and SVGAGI (reference sequence). The CDR3 protein is CASSRATGQGGSTSGANVLTF. The DNA for the CDR3 is TGTGCCAGCAGTCGTGCTACGGGACAGGGAGGGAGCACCTCTGGGGCCAACGTCCTGACTTTC.

The table lists this clonotype with many counts. The gene calls are TRBV20-1 and TRBJ2-7, with 8 bases identical to TRBD2. CDR1 DFQATT and CDR2 SNEGSKA come from the germline V gene (reference sequence). V lost 4 bases to trimming and J lost 0 bases; unmatched junction nucleotides: 14. This CDR3 spans 17 amino acids. CDR3 in DNA: TGCAGTGCTACCTCACCTCGGACCGGGACTAGCTCCTACGAGCAGTACTTC. As protein: CSATSPRTGTSSYEQYF.

The chain is built from TRBV29-1 and TRBJ2-2; D gene ambiguous. The CDR3 is 14 amino acids. The germline gives CDR1 SQVTM, CDR2 ANQGSEA. V lost 5 bases and J 0 bases, leaving 10 bases between the germline ends. The CDR3 loop is CSVSQLSNTGELFF. The CDR3 bases are TGCAGCGTTTCACAGCTTTCGAACACCGGGGAGCTGTTTTTT.

This clonotype showed up just a few times. V is TRBV6-2 or TRBV6-3 and J is TRBJ1-5; no reliable D call. Germline CDR1 and CDR2: MNHEY and SVGEGT. Trimming removed 7 bases from V and 0 bases from J, with 7 bases in between. The CDR3 contains 13 residues. CDR3 in DNA: TGTGCCAGCATTGGGAGTAGCAATCAGCCCCAGCATTTT. It specifies CASIGSSNQPQHF.

This clonotype has a handful of counts. The chain combines TRBV28 with TRBJ2-1; D is unclear. Germline values: CDR1 MDHEN, CDR2 SYDVKM. The V and J ends lost 8 bases and 9 bases respectively, with 17 bases between them. CDR3 length: 13 residues. In DNA, the CDR3 is TGTGCCAGCCAGCGATCTCCCTCCCGTGAGCAGTTCTTC. Its translation: CASQRSPSREQFF. Based on the CDR3 plus reference TRBV28 and TRBJ2-1, the full variable domain is DVKVTQSSRYLVKRTGEKVFLECVQDMDHENMFWYRQDPGLGLRLIYFSYDVKMKEKGDIPEGYSVSREKKERFSLILESASTNQTSMYLCASQRSPSREQFFGPGTRLTVL.

This clonotype appeared a few times. The gene calls are TRBV7-9 and TRBJ2-2; D is possibly TRBD1 (5 bases). The CDR3 has 15 amino acids. CDR1 and CDR2 (germline): SEHNR, FQNEAQ (reference sequence). V was trimmed by 11 bases and J by 2 bases, leaving 18 bases between them. The CDR3 spells CAWRPQGTNTGELFF. The CDR3 nucleotides read TGTGCCTGGCGCCCCCAGGGAACAAACACCGGGGAGCTGTTTTTT.

The V gene is TRBV2, the J gene TRBJ1-6, with a weak D call TRBD1 (5 bases). Germline V gene sequence: CDR1 SNHLY, CDR2 FYNNEI. This CDR3 has 14 amino acids. The V gene lost 2 bases and the J gene lost 10 bases, with 12 bases spanning the gap. This CDR3 is CASSETGERSPLHF. CDR3 in DNA: TGTGCCAGCAGTGAAACGGGGGAGCGCTCACCCCTCCACTTT.

This clonotype was seen a handful of times. The chain couples TRBV5-4 to TRBJ1-2; no firm D call. Germline-derived CDR1 and CDR2 are SGHNT and YYREEE (reference sequence). Trimming took 3 bases from V and 3 from J, leaving 9 bases between them. The CDR3 covers 13 residues. In DNA form, the CDR3 reads TGTGCCAGCAGCTCCTCCTACTACTATGGCTACACCTTC. Translating gives CASSSSYYYGYTF.

The V gene is TRBV6-5, the J gene TRBJ2-6, with D perhaps TRBD1 (5 bases). This CDR3 is built from 16 residues. The V and J ends lost 0 bases and 14 bases respectively, with 20 bases between them. Germline CDR1 and CDR2: MNHEY and SVGAGI. The CDR3 loop reads CASSYSSAGKARLLTF. The CDR3 DNA reads as TGTGCCAGCAGTTACTCATCGGCAGGGAAGGCCCGCCTCCTGACTTTC.

This clonotype came up a few times. The chain employs TRBV7-6 and TRBJ1-2; D is undetermined. Trimming removed 5 bases from V and 4 bases from J, with 20 bases in between. This CDR3 is 16 amino acids long. Looked up from germline, CDR1 is SGHVS and CDR2 is FNYEAQ. This chain's CDR3 is CASSLSPGPPSYGYTF. Here the CDR3 DNA reads TGTGCCAGCAGCCTCTCACCCGGACCGCCATCCTATGGCTACACCTTC.